The 27 T cell receptor beta chains below all came from one sample that was sequenced in a study of blood T cells in healthy people across ages. Together with a sample-barcoded 5' primer, a J-beta primer mix was included in a second PCR lasting about 6 to 11 cycles. TCRdb processed the 5' RACE reads anew with MiXCR; each CDR3 protein has one entry. The sample holds 550,000 to 800,000 distinct CDR3 sequences, approximately 31% seen once. The sequencing input was blood. These receptors came from a woman of 80 years or more in good health.

This clonotype occurred once. At one of its ends the junction is not consistent with the germline gene, which may arise from a read error. The V gene is TRBV2, the J gene TRBJ2-3, with D uncertain. The CDR3 covers 14 residues. Germline lookup yields CDR1 SNHLY and CDR2 FYNNEI. The CDR3 protein is CTSRLSSSTDTQYF. The CDR3 DNA reads TGTACCAGCAGGCTCAGCAGTAGCACAGATACGCAGTATTTT.

This clonotype was counted many times. It is unclear where the CDR3 begins or ends on the DNA, so no DNA is shown, and the CDR3 is as TCRdb lists it. The chain is built from TRBV7-2 and TRBJ1-2. CDR1 is SGHTA, CDR2 FQGNSA, per germline. The CDR3 totals 13 residues, both ends included. The CDR3 spells CASSLTFGDGYTF.

This clonotype occurred many times. V and J are TRBV6-5 and TRBJ2-5, with D tentatively TRBD2 (5 bases). The CDR3 loop spans 15 amino acids. Deletions cut 5 bases from V and 5 bases from J, with 18 bases between. In germline, CDR1 is MNHEY, CDR2 SVGAGI. In DNA, the CDR3 is TGTGCCAGCAGTCCAAGGACGGGGATGAGGGAGACCCAGTACTTC. This translates into CASSPRTGMRETQYF.

This clonotype was counted many times. The chain has TRBV4-1 and TRBJ1-2; D is unresolved. The CDR3 has 13 amino acids. The V end lost 2 bases, the J end lost 4 bases, and 8 bases lay between the germline ends. Germline CDR1 and CDR2: MGHRA and YSYEKL. The CDR3 DNA is TGCGCCAGCAGCCAACTGGGTCTCTATGGCTACACCTTC. This encodes CASSQLGLYGYTF.

The chain is built from TRBV12-3 or TRBV12-4 and TRBJ1-6; no definite D call. Trimming cost V 4 bases and J 7 bases, with 8 bases left between them. The CDR3 spans 13 residues. The CDR3: CASSSTWNSPLHF. CDR3 nucleotide sequence: TGTGCCAGCAGTTCGACTTGGAATTCACCCCTCCACTTT.

Comments on this clonotype: This may arise from a read error, as a much more abundant clone is one base away. This chain links TRBV5-4 with TRBJ2-7; D may correspond to TRBD1 or TRBD2 (5 bases each). Germline assignment: CDR1 SGHNT and CDR2 YYREEE (reference sequence). This CDR3 comprises 15 residues. V was pared by 7 bases and J by 3 bases, with 20 bases between. In nucleotides, the CDR3 is TGTGCCAGCGGCGAAATAGGGGTGGGGGACTACGAGCAGTACTTC. This gives the protein CASGEIGVGDYEQYF.

At least ten counts were recorded for this clonotype. The genes are TRBV7-2 and TRBJ2-1, with TRBD2 as a possible D gene (6 bases). CDR3 length: 15 amino acids. The germline gives CDR1 SGHTA, CDR2 FQGNSA. V gave up 5 bases and J gave up 4 bases, with 15 bases separating them. CDR3 nucleotide sequence: TGTGCCAGCAGCGTAAGACCCAGCGGGTACAATGAGCAGTTCTTC. Translated: CASSVRPSGYNEQFF. The variable domain in full, completed from reference TRBV7-2 and TRBJ2-1, reads GAGVSQSPSNKVTEKGKDVELRCDPISGHTALYWYRQSLGQGLEFLIYFQGNSAPDKSGLPSDRFSAERTGGSVSTLTIQRTQQEDSAVYLCASSVRPSGYNEQFFGPGTRLTVL.

This clonotype was counted at least ten times. The V gene is TRBV7-2, the J gene TRBJ2-7; the D is unclear. V lost 5 bases and J 1 base, leaving 12 bases between the germline ends. This CDR3 spans 14 amino acids. The germline V gene has CDR1 SGHTA and CDR2 FQGNSA. CDR3 protein: CASSPSGRSYEQYF. The CDR3 DNA reads as TGTGCCAGCAGCCCTTCCGGGCGGTCCTACGAGCAGTACTTC.

In its sample, this clonotype was seen once. This rearrangement joins TRBV12-3 or TRBV12-4 to TRBJ2-2; 7 nucleotides match TRBD2. Trimming cost V 8 bases and J 4 bases; bases outside gene matches: 7. The CDR3 spans 14 residues. CDR3 bases: TGTGCCAGCCAGCGGGGCAAAATCACCGGGGAGCTGTTTTTT. Its translation is CASQRGKITGELFF.

In this sample, this clonotype turned up many times. V and J are TRBV11-1 and TRBJ2-5, with TRBD1 matching over 8 bases. Trimming at V came to 1 base and at J to 5 bases, leaving 9 bases not matched to a gene. Germline CDR1 is SGHAT and CDR2 is FQDESV (reference sequence). CDR3 length: 16 amino acids. The CDR3 DNA sequence: TGTGCCAGCAGCTTAGGAGTTGGACAGGGCGTGGAGACCCAGTACTTC. This sequence encodes CASSLGVGQGVETQYF.

A word on this clonotype: A single base separates this from a much larger clone, so it may be a read error. V and J are TRBV5-1 and TRBJ2-5; D may be TRBD2 (5 bases). This CDR3 is 15 amino acids long. From germline, CDR1 is SGHRS and CDR2 YFSETQ. Trimming stripped 0 bases from V and 5 bases from J, with 14 bases between. CDR3 sequence reads: CASSLASSTGETQYF. CDR3 DNA sequence: TGCGCCAGCAGCTTGGCCTCCAGTACGGGGGAGACCCAGTACTTC.

This clonotype was seen a few times. The V call is TRBV3-1, the J call TRBJ1-5; D remains ambiguous. This CDR3 is built from 14 residues. Germline CDR1 LGHDT, CDR2 YNNKEL (reference sequence). V lost 3 bases and J lost 0, with 6 bases in between. CDR3 nucleotides: TGTGCCAGCAGCCACGTTAATAGCAATCAGCCCCAGCATTTT. It specifies CASSHVNSNQPQHF.

This clonotype occurred many times. J is TRBJ1-2 and V is TRBV6-1, with 9 bases that match TRBD1. J was trimmed by 9 bases and V by 8 bases; bases with no gene match: 10. The CDR3 is 13 residues long. The V gene's germline CDR1 is MNHNS and CDR2 SASEGT. The CDR3 is CASARGTGKSYTF. The CDR3 DNA sequence: TGTGCCAGCGCCCGTGGGACAGGGAAGAGCTACACCTTC.

Concerning this clonotype: Its ends do not fully match the called genes, so a read error is possible. J is TRBJ1-1 and V is TRBV20-1, with D hard to call. CDR1 is DFQATT and CDR2 is SNEGSKA in the germline V gene (reference sequence). CDR3 length equals 12 residues. CDR3: CSAQEVNTEAFF. The CDR3 DNA follows: TGCAGTGCTCAGGAGGTCAACACCGAAGCTTTCTTT.

The chain has TRBV20-1 and TRBJ2-7; 9 nucleotides line up with TRBD1. Germline lookup yields CDR1 DFQATT and CDR2 SNEGSKA (reference sequence). The CDR3 is 14 residues long. The CDR3 DNA follows: TGCAGCGGTAGACAGGGGGGAGAAACCTACGAGCAGTACTTC. Translated: CSGRQGGETYEQYF.

As for this clonotype: The junction shows a germline mismatch at one end, possibly a read error. The chain carries TRBV29-1 and TRBJ2-7; 8 bases are shared with TRBD1. This CDR3 is 14 amino acids long. The germline gives CDR1 SQVTM, CDR2 ANQGSEA. The CDR3 spells CSVVGQENGYEQYF. CDR3 bases: TGCAGCGTCGTGGGACAGGAGAATGGCTACGAGCAGTACTTT.

The genes are TRBV24-1 and TRBJ2-1; 10 nucleotides align to TRBD1. CDR1 and CDR2 from the germline V gene are KGHDR and SFDVKD. V lost 5 bases to trimming and J lost 5 bases; unmatched junction nucleotides: 2. CDR3 length: 14 amino acids. The DNA of the CDR3 is TGTGCCACCAGTGGACAGGGGGCCCACAATGAGCAGTTCTTC. As protein: CATSGQGAHNEQFF.

CDR3 in amino acids: CASSFQTTGGGTKNIQYF. CDR3 in DNA: TGTGCCAGCAGTTTCCAAACCACAGGGGGAGGAACCAAAAACATTCAGTACTTC. V and J are TRBV28 and TRBJ2-4, with 8 nucleotides matching TRBD1. From germline, CDR1 is MDHEN and CDR2 SYDVKM. V lost 3 bases and J lost 2; bases outside the gene matches: 12. The CDR3 extends over 18 amino acids. The entire variable domain, with the rest obtained from reference TRBV28 and TRBJ2-4, is as follows: DVKVTQSSRYLVKRTGEKVFLECVQDMDHENMFWYRQDPGLGLRLIYFSYDVKMKEKGDIPEGYSVSREKKERFSLILESASTNQTSMYLCASSFQTTGGGTKNIQYFGAGTRLSVL.

This clonotype appeared many times. CDR3 loop: CASSPVGTPRDGYTF. CDR3 coding DNA: TGTGCCAGCAGCCCAGTCGGGACTCCAAGGGATGGCTACACCTTC. The chain uses TRBV7-2 and TRBJ1-2, with a possible D match to TRBD1 (5 bases). The germline V gene has CDR1 SGHTA and CDR2 FQGNSA. V was shortened by 5 bases and J by 6 bases, with 19 bases between the two germline ends. This CDR3 spans 15 amino acids.

J is TRBJ1-2 and V is TRBV28; D is perhaps TRBD1 (6 bases). Germline V gene data show CDR1 as MDHEN and CDR2 as SYDVKM. V shed 2 bases and J shed 8 bases, with 15 bases lying between them. The CDR3 has 14 residues. CDR3 sequence reads: CASSLGTKTRGYTF. The CDR3 nucleotides read TGTGCCAGCAGTTTAGGGACAAAGACTAGAGGCTACACCTTC.

V gene TRBV5-1 combines with J gene TRBJ1-2, with TRBD1 identical over 8 bases. Losses at the gene ends were 8 bases for V and 3 bases for J; bases not matched to a gene: 6. CDR1 and CDR2 from the germline V gene are SGHRS and YFSETQ. The CDR3 runs 13 residues. The DNA for the CDR3 is TGCGCCAGTACCAGGGGGCTAGACTATGGCTACACCTTC. This codes for CASTRGLDYGYTF. The entire variable domain, with the rest obtained from reference TRBV5-1 and TRBJ1-2, is as follows: KAGVTQTPRYLIKTRGQQVTLSCSPISGHRSVSWYQQTPGQGLQFLFEYFSETQRNKGNFPGRFSGRQFSNSRSEMNVSTLELGDSALYLCASTRGLDYGYTFGSGTRLTVV.

This clonotype was seen only a few times. Being one base from a much bigger clone, this may be a read error. The CDR3: CSARAGGGRREEAQYF. The CDR3 nucleotides read TGCAGTGCTAGAGCCGGGGGGGGACGGAGGGAGGAGGCCCAGTACTTC. This chain joins TRBV20-1 and TRBJ2-4; 8 positions agree with TRBD2. Losses at the gene ends were 1 base for V and 13 bases for J; bases not matched to a gene: 18. Germline V gene lookup returns CDR1 DFQATT and CDR2 SNEGSKA (reference sequence). The CDR3 is 16 amino acids.

The CDR3 region is CSAETYRGTQYF. The CDR3 nucleotides are TGCAGTGCAGAGACGTATAGGGGGACCCAGTACTTC. The rearrangement uses TRBV20-1 and TRBJ2-5, with TRBD1 as a possible D gene (5 bases). The germline gives CDR1 DFQATT, CDR2 SNEGSKA (reference sequence). The V and J ends lost 6 bases and 7 bases respectively, with 15 bases between them. The CDR3 loop spans 12 amino acids.

There are a few counts of this clonotype. The V gene is TRBV15, the J gene TRBJ2-7, with no clear D. This CDR3 has 13 residues. From germline, CDR1 is LNHNV and CDR2 YYDKDF (reference sequence). The germline V and J ends were trimmed by 3 bases and 6 bases, with 12 bases remaining between them. As DNA, the CDR3 is TGTGCCACCAGCAGCCTCTTTCGAGGCGAGCAGTACTTC. Its protein product is CATSSLFRGEQYF.

J is TRBJ1-5 and V is TRBV30, with a tentative D call TRBD1 (5 bases). The CDR3 is made up of 13 amino acids. Germline loops: CDR1 GTSNPN, CDR2 SVGIG (reference sequence). Trimming shortened V by 0 bases and J by 7 bases, and 10 bases separated the two germline ends. The chain's CDR3 is CAWSVGQGQPQHF. CDR3 coding DNA: TGTGCCTGGAGTGTAGGACAAGGGCAGCCCCAGCATTTT. Full variable domain (missing parts from reference TRBV30 and TRBJ1-5): SQTIHQWPATLVQPVGSPLSLECTVEGTSNPNLYWYRQAAGRGLQLLFYSVGIGQISSEVPQNLSASRPQDRQFILSSKKLLLSDSGFYLCAWSVGQGQPQHFGDGTRLSIL.

About this clonotype: Being one base from a much bigger clone, this may be a read error. This sequence joins TRBV7-8 and TRBJ2-4, with 7 bases that match TRBD2. The closer fit of TRBJ2-7 to the DNA end suggests the J call may be wrong. The CDR3 has 14 residues. Germline CDR1 and CDR2: SGHVS and FQNEAQ. CDR3 amino acids: CASSLGLLAYEQYV. The CDR3 coding sequence is TGTGCCAGCAGCTTAGGATTACTAGCGTACGAGCAGTACGTC.

Many counts were recorded for this clonotype. The rearrangement links TRBV20-1 to TRBJ1-1; TRBD1 agrees at 11 bases. Germline V CDR1 and CDR2: DFQATT, SNEGSKA (reference sequence). V was clipped by 6 bases and J by 5 bases; unmatched bases: 8. The CDR3 loop spans 14 amino acids. CDR3 DNA: TGCAGTGCCGAGGACAGGGGGCGCGGAACTGAAGCTTTCTTT. Residues: CSAEDRGRGTEAFF.